One sample yielded the 15 T cell receptor beta chains listed below, sequenced in a study of CD8+ T cells in alopecia areata. Treatment in this sample: oral pan-JAK inhibitor, 5-10 mg twice daily. Extraction of RNA preceded its reverse transcription into cDNA, which served as the sequencing template. Sequencing was performed with immunoSEQ multiplex PCR; in TCRdb, only in-frame clones are kept and a portion is missing. The sample lists 190,000 or so clones, about three fifths occurring once. The material was CD4+ T cells sorted from blood, obtained at week 4, from a patient treated with tofacitinib. Every receptor here comes from a human donor with alopecia areata.

A note on this clone: At one end the junction does not follow the germline gene, possibly because of a read error. The chain combines TRBV7-9 with TRBJ1-2; D perhaps matches TRBD1 (5 bases). The CDR3 contains 12 residues. Germline CDR1 is SEHNR and CDR2 is FQNEAQ (reference sequence). The CDR3 spells CASSPLLQDQIF. For the CDR3, the DNA is TGTGCCAGCAGCCCCTTGTTACAGGACCAAATCTTC.

This clone has just a few counts. The rearrangement uses TRBV29-1 and TRBJ2-3; 8 bases align to TRBD1. The CDR3 contains 15 residues. Germline V gene data show CDR1 as SQVTM and CDR2 as ANQGSEA. The V segment lost 0 bases and the J segment 4 bases; nucleotides outside the gene matches: 6. CDR3 protein: CSVEDLQGAADTQYF. CDR3 nucleotide sequence: TGCAGCGTTGAAGATCTTCAGGGGGCGGCAGATACGCAGTATTTT.

The chain couples TRBV29-1 to TRBJ2-5; D is possibly TRBD1 (5 bases). Trimming took off 7 bases at V and 2 bases at J, with 11 bases between the two ends. Germline CDR1 SQVTM, CDR2 ANQGSEA. The CDR3 runs 12 residues. CDR3 loop: CSAAKGQETQYF. CDR3 DNA sequence: TGCAGCGCCGCAAAGGGGCAAGAGACCCAGTACTTC.

The chain joins TRBV15 to TRBJ1-1, with D uncertain. V lost 1 base to trimming and J lost 6 bases, with 18 bases between them. The CDR3 has 16 residues. Germline CDR1 and CDR2: LNHNV and YYDKDF (reference sequence). The CDR3 coding sequence is TGTGCCACCAGCAGAGTGTATTCCGGTCGGGGTTCTGAAGCTTTCTTT. It specifies CATSRVYSGRGSEAFF.

This chain links TRBV14 with TRBJ2-5; D ambiguous. Trimming took off 1 base at V and 7 bases at J, with 16 bases between the two ends. CDR1 is SGHDN, CDR2 FVKESK, per germline. The CDR3 has 15 amino acids. The CDR3 region has the DNA TGTGCCAGCAGCCAAGGGAGCCTAGTAGGTGTGACCCAGTACTTC. It specifies CASSQGSLVGVTQYF. Drawing the rest from reference TRBV14 and TRBJ2-5, the complete variable domain is EAGVTQFPSHSVIEKGQTVTLRCDPISGHDNLYWYRRVMGKEIKFLLHFVKESKQDESGMPNNRFLAERTGGTYSTLKVQPAELEDSGVYFCASSQGSLVGVTQYFGPGTRLLVL.

V is TRBV7-9 and J is TRBJ2-5; maybe TRBD1 (7 bases). V shed 5 bases and J shed 5 bases, with 18 bases lying between them. CDR3 length equals 15 residues. The germline gives CDR1 SEHNR, CDR2 FQNEAQ (reference sequence). CDR3: CASSLHQGGGETQYF. The CDR3 coding sequence is TGTGCCAGCAGCCTCCACCAGGGGGGCGGGGAGACCCAGTACTTC.

The chain recombines TRBV29-1 with TRBJ1-5; possibly TRBD1 for D (6 bases). V shed 7 bases and J shed 1 base, with 11 bases lying between them. CDR3 length: 13 residues. The germline V gene encodes CDR1 SQVTM and CDR2 ANQGSEA. The CDR3 DNA reads as TGCAGCGCCTGGGACAACAGCAATCAGCCCCAGCATTTT. Encoded protein: CSAWDNSNQPQHF.

The rearrangement links TRBV29-1 to TRBJ2-5, with D perhaps TRBD1 (8 bases). Trimming left V 7 bases short and J 4 bases short, with 13 bases between. The CDR3 has 12 amino acids. Germline CDR1 and CDR2: SQVTM and ANQGSEA. CDR3 nucleotide sequence: TGCAGCGCCCACAGGGGGGGAGAGACCCAGTACTTC. Translation: CSAHRGGETQYF.

In its sample, this clone was seen once. At the DNA level, this CDR3 is encoded by other sequences in the same sample as well. The chain is built from TRBV9 and TRBJ1-1; the D is unclear. Germline-derived CDR1 and CDR2 are SGDLS and YYNGEE. The V gene lost 2 bases and the J gene lost 6 bases, with 11 bases spanning the gap. The CDR3 runs to 13 residues. CDR3 DNA sequence: TGTGCCAGCAGCGTCGCGGCAGGATCTGAAGCTTTCTTT. It translates to CASSVAAGSEAFF.

The chain recombines TRBV6-5 with TRBJ2-3; no clear D gene. Deletions cut 4 bases from V and 5 bases from J, with 4 bases between. The germline V gene has CDR1 MNHEY and CDR2 SVGAGI. The CDR3 consists of 11 residues. CDR3 in amino acids: CASSSQDTQYF. CDR3 in DNA: TGTGCCAGCAGTTCTCAAGATACGCAGTATTTT.

The chain links TRBV30 to TRBJ2-2; D call uncertain. The CDR3 totals 15 residues. Germline values: CDR1 GTSNPN, CDR2 SVGIG (reference sequence). The germline V and J ends were trimmed by 0 bases and 0 bases, with 8 bases remaining between them. CDR3 DNA sequence: TGTGCCTGGAGTGTAGCCCTGGCGAACACCGGGGAGCTGTTTTTT. Translation: CAWSVALANTGELFF.

This chain links TRBV7-2 with TRBJ2-7, with D possibly matching TRBD1 (6 bases). CDR1 and CDR2 (germline): SGHTA, FQGNSA. Trimming left V 3 bases short and J 4 bases short, with 16 bases between. The CDR3 length is 15 residues. The CDR3 loop is CASSLTQGIVYEQYF. DNA for the CDR3: TGTGCCAGCAGCTTGACCCAGGGGATAGTTTACGAGCAGTACTTC.

This clone was found a few times. The chain couples TRBV7-9 to TRBJ2-7; the D gene is possibly TRBD1 (7 bases). The CDR3 has 15 residues. V gave up 5 bases and J gave up 0 bases, with 14 bases separating them. Germline V gene lookup returns CDR1 SEHNR and CDR2 FQNEAQ (reference sequence). The CDR3 coding sequence is TGTGCCAGCAGCCGCGGGACAGAAGTCTCCTACGAGCAGTACTTC. Its protein is CASSRGTEVSYEQYF.

The chain employs TRBV6-6 and TRBJ2-2, with TRBD1 identical over 8 bases. There are 15 residues in the CDR3. Germline V CDR1 and CDR2: MNHNY, SVGAGI (reference sequence). V gave up 7 bases and J gave up 7 bases; unmatched junction bases: 11. This chain's CDR3 is CASKPETGAIGELFF. The CDR3 nucleotides are TGTGCCAGCAAGCCGGAGACAGGGGCGATCGGGGAGCTGTTTTTT.

The V gene is TRBV7-9, the J gene TRBJ1-2, with D uncertain. Germline-derived CDR1 and CDR2 are SEHNR and FQNEAQ (reference sequence). The CDR3 extends over 12 amino acids. Trimming removed 6 bases at V and 8 bases at J, with 13 bases between. The CDR3 nucleotides are TGTGCCAGCAGAATCGGCCCCTCGGGCTACACCTTC. It translates to CASRIGPSGYTF.